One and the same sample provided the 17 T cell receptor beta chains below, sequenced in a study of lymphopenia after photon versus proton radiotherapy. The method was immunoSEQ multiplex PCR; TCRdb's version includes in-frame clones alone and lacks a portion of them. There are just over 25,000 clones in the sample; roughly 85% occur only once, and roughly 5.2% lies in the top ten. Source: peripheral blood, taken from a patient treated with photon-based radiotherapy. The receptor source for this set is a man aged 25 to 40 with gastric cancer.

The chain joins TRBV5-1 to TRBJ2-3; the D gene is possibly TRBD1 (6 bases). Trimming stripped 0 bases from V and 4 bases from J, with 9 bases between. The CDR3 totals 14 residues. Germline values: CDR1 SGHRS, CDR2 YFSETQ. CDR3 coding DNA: TGCGCCAGCAGCTTGGCACAGGGATCAGATACGCAGTATTTT. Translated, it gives CASSLAQGSDTQYF.

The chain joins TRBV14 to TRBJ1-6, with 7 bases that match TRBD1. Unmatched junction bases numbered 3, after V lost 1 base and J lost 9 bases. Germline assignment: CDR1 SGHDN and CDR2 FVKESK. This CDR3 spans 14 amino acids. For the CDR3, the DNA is TGTGCCAGCAGCCAAGGGACAGGTTTTTCACCCCTCCACTTT. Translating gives CASSQGTGFSPLHF.

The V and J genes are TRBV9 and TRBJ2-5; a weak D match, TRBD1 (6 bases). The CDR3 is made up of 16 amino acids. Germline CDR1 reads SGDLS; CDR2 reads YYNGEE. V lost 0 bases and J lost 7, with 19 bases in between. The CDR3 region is CASSVEPGPQGRTQYF. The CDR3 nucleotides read TGTGCCAGCAGCGTAGAACCGGGACCACAGGGACGGACCCAGTACTTC.

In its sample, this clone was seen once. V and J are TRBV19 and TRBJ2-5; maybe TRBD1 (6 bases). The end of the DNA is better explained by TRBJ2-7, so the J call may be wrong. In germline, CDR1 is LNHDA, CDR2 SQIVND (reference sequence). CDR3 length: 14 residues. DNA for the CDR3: TGTGCCAGTAGTATTGCAGGGGCCTCCTACGAGCAGTACTTC. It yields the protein CASSIAGASYEQYF.

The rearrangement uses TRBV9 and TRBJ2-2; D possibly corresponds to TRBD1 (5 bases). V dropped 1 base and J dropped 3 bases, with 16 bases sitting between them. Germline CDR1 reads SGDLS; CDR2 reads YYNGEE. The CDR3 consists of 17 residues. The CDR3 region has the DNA TGTGCCAGCAGCGTATCTAGGGGTGTGGAGTACACCGGGGAGCTGTTTTTT. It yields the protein CASSVSRGVEYTGELFF.

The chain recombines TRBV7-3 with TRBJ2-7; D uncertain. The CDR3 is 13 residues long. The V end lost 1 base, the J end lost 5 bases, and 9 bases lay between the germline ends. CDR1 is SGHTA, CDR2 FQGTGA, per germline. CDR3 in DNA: TGTGCCAGCAGCTTAAATCAGGAAAACGAGCAGTACTTC. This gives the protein CASSLNQENEQYF.

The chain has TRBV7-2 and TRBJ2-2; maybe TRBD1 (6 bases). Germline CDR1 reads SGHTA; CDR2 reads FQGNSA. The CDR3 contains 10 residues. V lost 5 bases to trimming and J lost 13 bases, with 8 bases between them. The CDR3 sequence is CASSQGWLFF. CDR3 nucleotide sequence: TGTGCCAGCAGCCAGGGGTGGCTGTTTTTT.

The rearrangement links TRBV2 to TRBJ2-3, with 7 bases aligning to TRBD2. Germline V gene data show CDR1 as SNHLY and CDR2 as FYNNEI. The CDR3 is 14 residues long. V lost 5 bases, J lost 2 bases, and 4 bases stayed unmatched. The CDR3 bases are TGTGCCAGCAGTCAAAGCGGGACCACAGATACGCAGTATTTT. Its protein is CASSQSGTTDTQYF. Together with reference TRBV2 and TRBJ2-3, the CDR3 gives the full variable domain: EPEVTQTPSHQVTQMGQEVILRCVPISNHLYFYWYRQILGQKVEFLVSFYNNEISEKSEIFDDQFSVERPDGSNFTLKIRSTKLEDSAMYFCASSQSGTTDTQYFGPGTRLTVL.

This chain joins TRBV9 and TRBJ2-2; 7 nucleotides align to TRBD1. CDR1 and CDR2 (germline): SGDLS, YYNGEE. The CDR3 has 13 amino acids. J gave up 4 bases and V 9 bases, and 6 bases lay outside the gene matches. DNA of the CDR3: TGTGCCACCCAACAGGGGACCACCGGGGAGCTGTTTTTT. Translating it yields CATQQGTTGELFF. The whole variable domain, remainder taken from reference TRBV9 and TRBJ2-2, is DSGVTQTPKHLITATGQRVTLRCSPRSGDLSVYWYQQSLDQGLQFLIQYYNGEERAKGNILERFSAQQFPDLHSELNLSSLELGDSALYFCATQQGTTGELFFGEGSRLTVL.

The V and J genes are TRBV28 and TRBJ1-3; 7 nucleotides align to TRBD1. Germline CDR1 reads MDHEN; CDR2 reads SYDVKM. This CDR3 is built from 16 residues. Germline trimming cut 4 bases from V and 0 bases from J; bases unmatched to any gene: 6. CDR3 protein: CASSSTGIYSGNTIYF. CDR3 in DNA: TGTGCCAGCAGTTCGACAGGGATCTACTCTGGAAACACCATATATTTT.

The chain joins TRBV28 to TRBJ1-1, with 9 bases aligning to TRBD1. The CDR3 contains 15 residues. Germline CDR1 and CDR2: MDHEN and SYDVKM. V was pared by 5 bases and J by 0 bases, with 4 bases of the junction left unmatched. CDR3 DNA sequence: TGTGCCAGCAGTACAGGGGGCTCGATGAACACTGAAGCTTTCTTT. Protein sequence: CASSTGGSMNTEAFF.

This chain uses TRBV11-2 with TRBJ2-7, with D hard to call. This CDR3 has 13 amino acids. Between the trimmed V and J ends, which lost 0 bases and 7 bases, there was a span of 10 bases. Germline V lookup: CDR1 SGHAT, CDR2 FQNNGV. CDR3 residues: CASSLDVTLEQYF. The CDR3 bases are TGTGCCAGCAGCTTAGATGTGACCCTGGAGCAGTACTTC.

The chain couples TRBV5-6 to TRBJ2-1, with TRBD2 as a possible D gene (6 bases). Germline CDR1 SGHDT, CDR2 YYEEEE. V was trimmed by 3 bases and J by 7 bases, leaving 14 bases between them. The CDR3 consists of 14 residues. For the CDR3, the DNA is TGTGCCAGCAGCTACGGGACTCCAAAAAATGAGCAGTTCTTC. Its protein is CASSYGTPKNEQFF.

CDR3 residues: CASSPEGGSATNEKLFF. The CDR3 region has the DNA TGTGCCAGCAGCCCCGAAGGGGGGTCTGCAACTAATGAAAAACTGTTTTTT. The chain has TRBV11-2 and TRBJ1-4; TRBD1 is a possible D gene (6 bases). The CDR3 covers 17 residues. V lost 5 bases and J 0 bases, leaving 16 bases between the germline ends. The germline V gene encodes CDR1 SGHAT and CDR2 FQNNGV.

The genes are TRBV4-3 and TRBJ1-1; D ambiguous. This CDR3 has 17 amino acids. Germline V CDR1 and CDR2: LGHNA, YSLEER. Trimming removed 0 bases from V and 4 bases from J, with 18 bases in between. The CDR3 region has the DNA TGCGCCAGCAGCCAAGACCCGGGAAGACCCACGCGCACTGAAGCTTTCTTT. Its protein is CASSQDPGRPTRTEAFF.

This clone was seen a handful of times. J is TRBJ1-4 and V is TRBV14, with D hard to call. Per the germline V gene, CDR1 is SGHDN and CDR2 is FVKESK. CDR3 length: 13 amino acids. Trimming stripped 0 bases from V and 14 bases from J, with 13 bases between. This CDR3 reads CASSQDSNGGLFF. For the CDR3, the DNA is TGTGCCAGCAGCCAAGATTCGAACGGTGGGCTGTTTTTT.

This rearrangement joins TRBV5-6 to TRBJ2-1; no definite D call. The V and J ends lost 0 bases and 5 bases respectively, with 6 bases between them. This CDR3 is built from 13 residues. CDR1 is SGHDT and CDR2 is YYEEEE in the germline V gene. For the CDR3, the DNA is TGTGCCAGCAGCTTGGGCGGCGACAATGAGCAGTTCTTC. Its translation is CASSLGGDNEQFF.